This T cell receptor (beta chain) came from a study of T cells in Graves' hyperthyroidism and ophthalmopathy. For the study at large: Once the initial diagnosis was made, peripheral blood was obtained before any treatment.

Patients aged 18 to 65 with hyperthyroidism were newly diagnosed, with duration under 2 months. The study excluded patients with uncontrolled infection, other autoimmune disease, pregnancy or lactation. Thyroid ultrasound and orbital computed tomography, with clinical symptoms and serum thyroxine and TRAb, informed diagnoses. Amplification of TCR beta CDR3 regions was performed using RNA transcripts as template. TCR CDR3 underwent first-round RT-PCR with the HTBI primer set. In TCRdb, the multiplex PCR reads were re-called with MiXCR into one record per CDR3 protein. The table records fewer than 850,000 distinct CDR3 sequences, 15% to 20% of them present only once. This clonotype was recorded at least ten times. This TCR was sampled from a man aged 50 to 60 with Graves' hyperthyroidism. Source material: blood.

The CDR3 DNA reads TGTGGTCAGCAAAAACGCAACAGCCCCTACAATGAGCAGTTCTTC. It codes for CGQQKRNSPYNEQFF. This rearrangement joins TRBV28 to TRBJ2-1; the D is unclear. The CDR3 contains 15 residues. Looked up from germline, CDR1 is MDHEN and CDR2 is SYDVKM.